The 13 T cell receptor beta chains below all came from one sample that was sequenced in a study of blood T cell repertoires in COVID-19. TCRdb's copy holds only in-frame clones and misses some; the assay was immunoSEQ multiplex PCR. The sample has over 250,000 clones, approximately 88% seen once. Sequences were obtained from peripheral blood. The source of these receptors is a human donor with COVID-19, enrolled during active disease. The donor label of this sample is uncertain.

The V call is TRBV7-2, the J call TRBJ1-5; 9 nucleotides line up with TRBD1. The V gene end was trimmed by 5 bases and the J gene end by 3 bases; junction bases not matched to a gene: 5. The CDR3 totals 15 residues. Germline assignment: CDR1 SGHTA and CDR2 FQGNSA. The CDR3 loop is CASSLDRGFNQPQHF. The CDR3 bases are TGTGCCAGCAGCCTGGACAGGGGCTTCAATCAGCCCCAGCATTTT.

The CDR3 sequence is CASSWRTGGNSPLHF. The CDR3 DNA follows: TGTGCCAGCAGTTGGAGGACAGGGGGGAATTCACCCCTCCACTTT. The chain employs TRBV28 and TRBJ1-6; 10 bases fit TRBD1. With V trimmed by 4 bases and J by 7 bases, 4 bases remained unmatched. The CDR3 contains 15 residues. Germline loops: CDR1 MDHEN, CDR2 SYDVKM.

The chain is built from TRBV9 and TRBJ2-3, with 10 positions matching TRBD2. V shed 1 base, J shed 1 base, and the junction held 9 bases outside the gene matches. CDR1 is SGDLS and CDR2 is YYNGEE in the germline V gene. CDR3 length: 18 residues. In DNA, the CDR3 is TGTGCCAGCAGCGTACAAGCGGGAGGGCCCCGGGGCACAGATACGCAGTATTTT. The encoded protein is CASSVQAGGPRGTDTQYF.

This chain joins TRBV6-1 and TRBJ1-5; 7 nucleotides align to TRBD1. There are 18 residues in the CDR3. V was clipped by 0 bases and J by 5 bases; unmatched bases: 13. The germline CDR1 and CDR2 sequences are MNHNS and SASEGT. The CDR3 DNA follows: TGTGCCAGCAGTGAAGCTTCAAGATCGGACAGGCCCTATCAGCCCCAGCATTTT. Encoded protein: CASSEASRSDRPYQPQHF.

The chain is built from TRBV20-1 and TRBJ1-2, with TRBD1 matching over 7 bases. The CDR3 consists of 13 residues. The germline V gene encodes CDR1 DFQATT and CDR2 SNEGSKA (reference sequence). V shed 3 bases and J 6 bases; nucleotides not matched to a gene: 7. The CDR3 sequence: CSASWSQGDGYTF. The CDR3 DNA reads as TGCAGTGCTAGTTGGAGCCAGGGGGATGGCTACACCTTC.

To note about this clone: The sample carries other DNA sequences with the same CDR3. The gene calls are TRBV20-1 and TRBJ1-2; 7 bases line up with TRBD1. V lost 5 bases, J lost 4 bases, and 1 base stayed unmatched. CDR3 length equals 11 residues. CDR1 is DFQATT and CDR2 is SNEGSKA in the germline V gene (reference sequence). Written as DNA, the CDR3 is TGCAGTGCTGGGACAGCCTATGGCTACACCTTC. It codes for CSAGTAYGYTF.

The rearrangement uses TRBV5-1 and TRBJ2-3, with 7 bases identical to TRBD1. The CDR3 runs 14 residues. Trimming removed 1 base from V and 4 bases from J; junction bases left unmatched: 3. Germline CDR1 reads SGHRS; CDR2 reads YFSETQ. CDR3: CASSLRQGADTQYF. CDR3 DNA sequence: TGCGCCAGCAGCTTGAGGCAGGGGGCAGATACGCAGTATTTT.

The genes are TRBV10-2 and TRBJ2-1; the match to TRBD2 covers 8 bases. The CDR3 loop spans 15 amino acids. Germline V lookup: CDR1 WSHSY, CDR2 SAAADI. V shed 4 bases, J shed 2 bases, and the junction held 4 bases outside the gene matches. The CDR3 sequence: CASSAVAGPYNEQFF. The CDR3 bases are TGCGCCAGCAGTGCCGTAGCGGGACCCTACAATGAGCAGTTCTTC.

J is TRBJ1-5 and V is TRBV6-2 or TRBV6-3; tentative D call: TRBD1 (6 bases). V lost 4 bases, J lost 4 bases, and 14 bases lay in between. The germline V gene encodes CDR1 MNHEY and CDR2 SVGEGT. This CDR3 is 15 amino acids long. CDR3 protein: CASSFQDSKNQPQHF. The CDR3 region has the DNA TGTGCCAGCAGTTTCCAGGACAGTAAAAATCAGCCCCAGCATTTT.

The rearrangement joins TRBV5-1 to TRBJ2-7; D is perhaps TRBD1 (6 bases). The V and J ends lost 1 base and 5 bases respectively, with 13 bases between them. The CDR3 runs to 14 residues. CDR1 is SGHRS, CDR2 YFSETQ, per germline. CDR3 sequence reads: CASSLNDQGHEQYF. CDR3 DNA sequence: TGCGCCAGCAGCTTGAATGACCAGGGGCACGAGCAGTACTTC.

V usage is TRBV6-5 and J usage is TRBJ2-7, with 8 bases matching TRBD1. CDR3 size: 15 residues. The trim removed 6 bases at V and 0 bases at J, leaving 7 bases unmatched. Germline CDR1 and CDR2: MNHEY and SVGAGI. The CDR3 DNA is TGTGCCAGCAGGAGGGGACAGGACACCTCCTACGAGCAGTACTTC. Residues: CASRRGQDTSYEQYF.

This sequence joins TRBV10-1 and TRBJ2-1, with TRBD2 as a possible D gene (5 bases). Trimming took off 5 bases at V and 7 bases at J, with 15 bases between the two ends. This CDR3 is 14 amino acids long. The germline gives CDR1 WNHNN, CDR2 SYGVQD (reference sequence). CDR3 sequence (DNA): TGCGCCAGCAGTCCCTCGGGGAAAGCGAATGAGCAGTTCTTC. Translating it yields CASSPSGKANEQFF.

This chain connects TRBV30 to TRBJ1-5; no reliable D call. Trimming pared 4 bases from V and 0 bases from J, leaving 10 bases between. The germline V gene encodes CDR1 GTSNPN and CDR2 SVGIG (reference sequence). This CDR3 contains 14 residues. This CDR3 is CAWKSGYSNQPQHF. CDR3 DNA: TGTGCCTGGAAGTCCGGTTATAGCAATCAGCCCCAGCATTTT. The full variable domain, with the rest looked up from reference TRBV30 and TRBJ1-5, is SQTIHQWPATLVQPVGSPLSLECTVEGTSNPNLYWYRQAAGRGLQLLFYSVGIGQISSEVPQNLSASRPQDRQFILSSKKLLLSDSGFYLCAWKSGYSNQPQHFGDGTRLSIL.